Its frequency marks the clone carrying this T cell receptor beta chain as medium-sized. Its target is unknown. The data stem from a study of human CD8 memory T cell subsets. The CDR3 sequence is 15 residues long. Germline CDR1 SGHRS, CDR2 YFSETQ. A UMI-labeled 5' RACE approach was the method that produced the TCR beta libraries. Methods used by the authors: Each library (TCR beta) contained from 2,500 to 3,000 up to roughly 18,000 functional CDR3 beta clonotypes. After re-calling the 5' RACE reads, TCRdb lists one entry per CDR3 protein, DNA absent. The V and J calls shown here were made by TCRdb, not taken from the authors' results. Its listing shows some 7,500 distinct CDR3 sequences. Overall study findings and caveats: Estimates that used Chao1 suggested higher diversity in stem-like memory T cells than in precursor exhausted T cells.

This chain uses TRBV5-1 with TRBJ1-2. Sequencing input: CD8+ T cells from PBMCs. The receptor was isolated from a human donor in good health. This CDR3 is CASSLKAWTNYGYTF.